One sample yielded the 19 T cell receptor beta chains listed below, sequenced in a study of a mutant IDH1 vaccine in newly diagnosed glioma. Antigens for these TCRs are unknown. Clones were read by immunoSEQ multiplex PCR, and TCRdb kept only the in-frame ones, dropping some. The sample has about 64,000 clones, roughly 80% seen once; the top ten hold approximately 9.1%. Documented time point: week 11, during vaccination. Topical imiquimod accompanied each vaccine dose, which consisted of 300 ug of mutant IDH1 20-mer peptide. Sequencing was performed on PBMCs, taken from a glioma patient whose treatment included an IDH1 peptide vaccine. The receptors stem from a woman between 45 and 60 years old with glioma.

The chain recombines TRBV6-6 with TRBJ2-3, with D uncertain. In germline, CDR1 is MNHNY, CDR2 SVGAGI (reference sequence). The CDR3 runs 13 residues. Trimming stripped 2 bases from V and 6 bases from J, with 9 bases between. The CDR3 region is CASSYPPVDTQYF. The CDR3, as DNA: TGTGCCAGCAGTTACCCTCCGGTGGATACGCAGTATTTT.

This rearrangement joins TRBV30 to TRBJ1-3; no clear D gene. V lost 2 bases, J lost 0 bases, and 5 bases lay in between. The germline V gene has CDR1 GTSNPN and CDR2 SVGIG (reference sequence). The length of the CDR3 is 13 residues. The CDR3 reads CAWSRFSGNTIYF. Written as DNA, the CDR3 is TGTGCCTGGAGTCGGTTCTCTGGAAACACCATATATTTT.

V usage is TRBV9 and J usage is TRBJ2-2; D is ambiguous. In germline, CDR1 is SGDLS, CDR2 YYNGEE. The germline V and J ends were trimmed by 4 bases and 3 bases, with 13 bases remaining between them. There are 15 residues in the CDR3. The CDR3 reads CASSPNSPDTGELFF. The CDR3 DNA reads as TGTGCCAGCAGCCCAAACTCTCCAGACACCGGGGAGCTGTTTTTT.

The J gene is TRBJ1-1, the V gene TRBV7-9, with a tentative D call TRBD1 (5 bases). The CDR3 is made up of 12 amino acids. V lost 5 bases and J 11 bases, leaving 15 bases between the germline ends. Germline CDR1 reads SEHNR; CDR2 reads FQNEAQ (reference sequence). The CDR3 region has the DNA TGTGCCAGCAGCCCACTCGGGGGTGAGGCTTTCTTT. Amino acid sequence: CASSPLGGEAFF.

This clone was detected a few times. The chain links TRBV10-1 to TRBJ2-7; D is possibly TRBD2 (7 bases). CDR1 is WNHNN and CDR2 is SYGVQD in the germline V gene (reference sequence). The CDR3 totals 15 residues. The V end lost 8 bases, the J end lost 2 bases, and 19 bases lay between the germline ends. Written as DNA, the CDR3 is TGCGCCAGCCCGTTGAGGCGGGGGCCCACCTACGAGCAGTACTTC. Residues: CASPLRRGPTYEQYF.

In its sample, this clone ranks as medium-sized. The chain uses TRBV2 and TRBJ1-1; 12 nucleotides line up with TRBD1. The ends lost 6 bases at V and 7 bases at J; junction bases unmatched: 9. The CDR3 is made up of 15 amino acids. Germline CDR1 and CDR2: SNHLY and FYNNEI. CDR3 nucleotides: TGTGCCAGCAGCGGGGACAGGGGGCGTATGAGTGAAGCTTTCTTT. It is translated as CASSGDRGRMSEAFF.

V is TRBV6-5 and J is TRBJ2-2; D not certain. The CDR3 has 13 residues. V was shortened by 7 bases and J by 4 bases, with 10 bases between the two germline ends. Looked up from germline, CDR1 is MNHEY and CDR2 is SVGAGI. CDR3 in DNA: TGTGCCAGCATCCATGTCGGCACCGGGGAGCTGTTTTTT. Amino acids: CASIHVGTGELFF.

The V gene is TRBV10-3, the J gene TRBJ2-3; possibly TRBD2 for D (6 bases). The germline gives CDR1 ENHRY, CDR2 SYGVKD. The CDR3 is 13 amino acids. Trimming pared 10 bases from V and 1 base from J, leaving 12 bases between. CDR3 nucleotides: TGTGCCACCCACGGGGGAGGCACAGATACGCAGTATTTT. As protein: CATHGGGTDTQYF.

This chain links TRBV6-6 with TRBJ1-1, with 10 bases aligning to TRBD1. The V segment lost 0 bases and the J segment 6 bases; nucleotides outside the gene matches: 7. The CDR3 is 16 amino acids. CDR1 is MNHNY and CDR2 is SVGAGI in the germline V gene (reference sequence). The CDR3: CASSYSTTGGIAEAFF. The CDR3 DNA reads TGTGCCAGCAGTTACTCGACGACAGGGGGCATCGCTGAAGCTTTCTTT.

V and J are TRBV7-3 and TRBJ2-2; D is ambiguous. The CDR3 has 13 residues. CDR1 is SGHTA and CDR2 is FQGTGA in the germline V gene. Trimming cost V 5 bases and J 4 bases, with 8 bases left between them. This CDR3 is CASSEASTGELFF. The CDR3 bases are TGTGCCAGCAGCGAGGCAAGCACCGGGGAGCTGTTTTTT. Together with reference TRBV7-3 and TRBJ2-2, the CDR3 gives the full variable domain: GAGVSQTPSNKVTEKGKYVELRCDPISGHTALYWYRQSLGQGPEFLIYFQGTGAADDSGLPNDRFFAVRPEGSVSTLKIQRTERGDSAVYLCASSEASTGELFFGEGSRLTVL.

V is TRBV19 and J is TRBJ2-5; maybe TRBD2 (6 bases). Between the trimmed V and J ends, which lost 9 bases and 4 bases, there was a span of 15 bases. Germline CDR1 and CDR2: LNHDA and SQIVND (reference sequence). The CDR3 sequence is 13 residues long. CDR3: CASSWGVGETQYF. The CDR3 nucleotides are TGTGCCAGCTCGTGGGGGGTAGGAGAGACCCAGTACTTC.

V is TRBV28 and J is TRBJ2-7, with 9 bases aligning to TRBD2. Germline CDR1 reads MDHEN; CDR2 reads SYDVKM. Germline trimming cut 5 bases from V and 2 bases from J; bases unmatched to any gene: 7. The CDR3 has 15 amino acids. The CDR3 loop reads CASSPNSGGAYEQYF. CDR3 DNA sequence: TGTGCCAGCAGTCCGAATAGCGGGGGAGCCTACGAGCAGTACTTC.

The V gene is TRBV19, the J gene TRBJ2-7, with TRBD2 as a possible D gene (6 bases). Trimming removed 5 bases at V and 5 bases at J, with 16 bases between. Germline V CDR1 and CDR2: LNHDA, SQIVND (reference sequence). The CDR3 totals 14 residues. The CDR3 loop reads CASSPRGRVHEQYF. As DNA, the CDR3 is TGTGCCAGTAGTCCGCGGGGTAGGGTCCACGAGCAGTACTTC.

CDR3 coding DNA: TGTGCCAGCAGCTTAAGGACAGGGGGCGAGCATGGCTACACCTTC. This encodes CASSLRTGGEHGYTF. The rearrangement links TRBV11-3 to TRBJ1-2; TRBD1 matches at 11 bases. CDR1 and CDR2 from the germline V gene are SGHNT and YENEEA. The ends lost 2 bases at V and 6 bases at J; junction bases unmatched: 5. The CDR3 totals 15 residues.

This chain uses TRBV7-3 with TRBJ2-1; TRBD2 is a possible D gene (6 bases). Per germline, CDR1 SGHTA and CDR2 FQGTGA. Trimming took 1 base from V and 6 from J, leaving 16 bases between them. The CDR3 is 16 amino acids. The CDR3 DNA sequence: TGTGCCAGCAGCTTAAGATCGAGTGGAGGGCTCAATGAGCAGTTCTTC. It codes for CASSLRSSGGLNEQFF. Variable domain in full (rest from reference TRBV7-3 and TRBJ2-1): GAGVSQTPSNKVTEKGKYVELRCDPISGHTALYWYRQSLGQGPEFLIYFQGTGAADDSGLPNDRFFAVRPEGSVSTLKIQRTERGDSAVYLCASSLRSSGGLNEQFFGPGTRLTVL.

This clone turned up a few times. This chain links TRBV5-4 with TRBJ1-2; 8 positions match TRBD1. After removal of 7 bases from V and 2 bases from J, the junction contained 4 bases not matched to a gene. The CDR3 runs to 13 residues. Germline V CDR1 and CDR2: SGHNT, YYREEE (reference sequence). CDR3 sequence (DNA): TGTGCCAGCCGCCGGACAGGGAACTATGGCTACACCTTC. Amino acid sequence: CASRRTGNYGYTF. The full variable domain, in which reference TRBV5-4 and TRBJ1-2 provide the parts outside the CDR3, is ETGVTQSPTHLIKTRGQQVTLRCSSQSGHNTVSWYQQALGQGPQFIFQYYREEENGRGNFPPRFSGLQFPNYSSELNVNALELDDSALYLCASRRTGNYGYTFGSGTRLTVV.

The CDR3 nucleotides read TGTGCCACCAGCATAGACAGGACCTATAATTCACCCCTCCACTTT. Translating it yields CATSIDRTYNSPLHF. This chain joins TRBV15 and TRBJ1-6; D possibly corresponds to TRBD1 (6 bases). From germline, CDR1 is LNHNV and CDR2 YYDKDF (reference sequence). The CDR3 runs 15 residues. Deletions cut 4 bases from V and 2 bases from J, with 9 bases between.

This chain joins TRBV5-4 and TRBJ1-3; D uncertain. V lost 7 bases to trimming and J lost 4 bases, with 12 bases between them. The CDR3 is 13 amino acids. Germline V CDR1 and CDR2: SGHNT, YYREEE (reference sequence). The CDR3 loop reads CASLEAGGNTIYF. The CDR3 DNA is TGTGCCAGCCTAGAAGCTGGCGGAAACACCATATATTTT.

The table lists this clone with a count of one. The chain recombines TRBV30 with TRBJ2-5; D is possibly TRBD1 (5 bases). The V and J ends lost 2 bases and 0 bases respectively, with 10 bases between them. The CDR3 loop spans 14 amino acids. CDR1 and CDR2 (germline): GTSNPN, SVGIG (reference sequence). DNA for the CDR3: TGTGCCTGGAGTTGGGGCGCAAACCAAGAGACCCAGTACTTC. Protein product: CAWSWGANQETQYF. Supplemented by reference TRBV30 and TRBJ2-5, the full variable domain reads SQTIHQWPATLVQPVGSPLSLECTVEGTSNPNLYWYRQAAGRGLQLLFYSVGIGQISSEVPQNLSASRPQDRQFILSSKKLLLSDSGFYLCAWSWGANQETQYFGPGTRLLVL.